The 8 T cell receptor beta chains below come from one sample, sequenced in a study of identical twins. TCRdb re-derived calls from the 5' RACE reads in MiXCR, one entry per CDR3 protein. The table shows roughly 750,000 distinct CDR3 sequences, with less than 25% occurring only once. The sample was also linked to a second study, of T cells expressing NK-cell markers.

The sample was PBMCs. All receptors come from a woman in her late teens or twenties in good health.

This chain uses TRBV12-3 or TRBV12-4 with TRBJ2-3; D perhaps matches TRBD2 (6 bases). This CDR3 contains 16 residues. Trimming took 7 bases from V and 3 from J, leaving 20 bases between them. This chain's CDR3 is CASTPGRGSGTDTQYF. The CDR3 nucleotides are TGTGCCAGCACCCCCGGGCGTGGGAGCGGGACAGATACGCAGTATTTT.

This clonotype was observed a handful of times. Germline is not matched at one junction end, which may reflect a read error. This rearrangement joins TRBV6-5 to TRBJ2-5; no firm D call. Germline CDR1 and CDR2: MNHEY and SVGAGI. This CDR3 contains 13 residues. DNA of the CDR3: TGTGCCAGCAGTTACCGGCCTCAAGGGACCCAGTACTTC. Protein product: CASSYRPQGTQYF.

This clonotype was observed a handful of times. The chain joins TRBV20-1 to TRBJ1-2; TRBD1 might be the D (5 bases). Trimming left V 6 bases short and J 2 bases short, with 13 bases between. This CDR3 has 13 amino acids. Looked up from germline, CDR1 is DFQATT and CDR2 is SNEGSKA (reference sequence). In nucleotides, the CDR3 is TGCAGTGCATTCCAGGGTGGCAACTATGGCTACACCTTC. Its translation is CSAFQGGNYGYTF.

The chain combines TRBV29-1 with TRBJ1-2; TRBD1 agrees at 12 bases. CDR1 SQVTM and CDR2 ANQGSEA come from the germline V gene. With V trimmed by 4 bases and J by 6 bases, 9 bases remained unmatched. There are 15 residues in the CDR3. This CDR3 is CSVGRGTGGANGYTF. CDR3 coding DNA: TGCAGCGTTGGCCGGGGGACAGGGGGCGCAAATGGCTACACCTTC. Together with reference TRBV29-1 and TRBJ1-2, the CDR3 gives the full variable domain: SAVISQKPSRDICQRGTSLTIQCQVDSQVTMMFWYRQQPGQSLTLIATANQGSEATYESGFVIDKFPISRPNLTFSTLTVSNMSPEDSSIYLCSVGRGTGGANGYTFGSGTRLTVV.

This clonotype was observed a few times. This chain connects TRBV11-3 to TRBJ2-1; D is possibly TRBD2 (5 bases). V was cut by 5 bases and J by 14 bases, with 22 bases left in between. The germline V gene has CDR1 SGHNT and CDR2 YENEEA. The CDR3 has 14 amino acids. CDR3 DNA sequence: TGTGCCAGCAGCCTCCGGGAACTAGGGTCTCTAGAGTTCTTC. Translated: CASSLRELGSLEFF.

This clonotype has a handful of counts. The chain carries TRBV29-1 and TRBJ2-1; no firm D call. CDR1 and CDR2 from the germline V gene are SQVTM and ANQGSEA. V was clipped by 0 bases and J by 12 bases, with 12 bases between them. CDR3 length: 12 amino acids. The CDR3 loop is CSVEDPTVGQFF. For the CDR3, the DNA is TGCAGCGTTGAAGACCCTACAGTCGGGCAGTTCTTC.

A few counts support this clonotype. J is TRBJ2-3 and V is TRBV20-1, with 9 bases fitting TRBD1. This CDR3 has 15 residues. Losses at the gene ends were 1 base for V and 7 bases for J; bases not matched to a gene: 9. Germline-derived CDR1 and CDR2 are DFQATT and SNEGSKA (reference sequence). The CDR3 loop reads CSARGSGTGSNTQYF. CDR3 in DNA: TGCAGTGCTAGAGGAAGCGGGACAGGGTCAAATACGCAGTATTTT.

The V call is TRBV29-1, the J call TRBJ2-2; 8 nucleotides align to TRBD2. The junction had 7 bases not matched to a gene; V was cut back by 5 bases and J by 5 bases. This CDR3 comprises 14 residues. Germline CDR1 is SQVTM and CDR2 is ANQGSEA. The CDR3: CSVQLGLGTGELFF. CDR3 nucleotides: TGCAGCGTTCAACTGGGACTAGGGACCGGGGAGCTGTTTTTT.